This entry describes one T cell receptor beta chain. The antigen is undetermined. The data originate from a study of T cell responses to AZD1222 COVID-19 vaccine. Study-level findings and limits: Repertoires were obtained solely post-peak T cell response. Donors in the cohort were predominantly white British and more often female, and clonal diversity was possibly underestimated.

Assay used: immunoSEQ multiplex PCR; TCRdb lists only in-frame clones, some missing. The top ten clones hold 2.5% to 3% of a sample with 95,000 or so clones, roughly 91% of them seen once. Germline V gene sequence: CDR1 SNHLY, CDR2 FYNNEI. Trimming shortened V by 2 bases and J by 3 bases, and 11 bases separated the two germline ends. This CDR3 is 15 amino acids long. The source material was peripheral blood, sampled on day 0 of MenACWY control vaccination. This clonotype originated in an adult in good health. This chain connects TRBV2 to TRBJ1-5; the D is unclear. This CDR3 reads CASSERAVLNQPQHF. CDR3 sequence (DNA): TGTGCCAGCAGTGAACGGGCAGTTCTCAATCAGCCCCAGCATTTT.